This T cell receptor beta chain comes out of a study of cytomegalovirus exposure and HLA in healthy donors. The CDR3 runs 13 residues. V was shortened by 5 bases and J by 4 bases, with 9 bases between the two germline ends. Germline V gene lookup returns CDR1 KGHSH and CDR2 LQKENI. PCR primers comprised 60 Vbeta and 13 Jbeta primers. Sequencing was performed with immunoSEQ multiplex PCR; in TCRdb, only in-frame clones are kept and a portion is missing. The sample consists of around 210,000 clones, roughly four fifths of them appearing once. General study results and limits: A later examination showed that TCR association rates differed by HLA locus, with DRB1 most and HLA-C fewest. Despite most TCR sequences being rare, some public TCRs occurred in many donors. Later genetic work tied a missense DCLRE1C variant to beta-chain V and J trimming.

Note on this clone: Its antigen remains unknown.

This receptor was obtained from a woman aged 35 to 49 in good health and CMV-seronegative. This rearrangement joins TRBV18 to TRBJ1-5, with TRBD1 as a possible D gene (5 bases). Sequenced material: PBMCs. The CDR3 region has the DNA TGTGCCAGCTCATCCGACAGAAATCAGCCCCAGCATTTT. Translated: CASSSDRNQPQHF.